This T cell receptor beta chain was sequenced in a study of CD8 T cells in ankylosing spondylitis (dated by TCRdb to the late 2010s). Context from the whole study: To find TCR variants linked to disease, the study profiled T cell receptor beta repertoires in ankylosing spondylitis patients and healthy donors. In total, the full study cohort was made up of 85 to 140 healthy donors and 25 to 30 ankylosing spondylitis patients. Peripheral blood was sampled, and synovial fluid was also collected from ankylosing spondylitis patients. Overall study outcomes, separate from this receptor: Significant enrichment of the disease-linked clones was reported in matched synovial fluid samples from ankylosing spondylitis patients. Some motif variants were previously reported in synovial fluid and blood of reactive arthritis patients, suggesting common disease-initiation mechanisms. In peripheral blood, the disease-linked clones were found at relatively low frequencies and had a CD8+ phenotype. Blood from ankylosing spondylitis patients appeared to be characterized by a TCR beta motif composed of 7 to 9 highly homologous amino acid variants.

As concerns this clonotype: Its antigen is still unknown. No much larger clone is present one base from it, and per-base qualities are unavailable.

Inclusive of the bounding cysteine and phenylalanine, the CDR3 is 14 residues long. Only CDR3 DNA is held: 42 bases, read in frame from base 1. V has 5 bases trimmed and J has 5 bases trimmed; junction bases matching no gene number 6. CDR1 and CDR2, looked up from the germline V gene (reference sequence), are MNHEY and SMNVEV. TCRdb lists the instrument as Illumina HiSeq 2500. Quantitative 5'-RACE with molecular barcodes was the method used to prepare the TCR beta libraries. The study's own analysis went as follows. Disease-linked TCR variants were identified with a new computational method built on a probabilistic model of VDJ rearrangement. TCRdb reprocessed the public reads (quality trimming at Q25 with fastp, clone calling with MiXCR) and kept in-frame beta chains. Every CDR3 protein is listed once, alongside the most common genes and DNA of its rows. These V and J calls originate from TCRdb's pipeline instead of the authors' own analysis. In all, the sample holds around 180,000 distinct CDR3 sequences, and about 18% of those were seen once. The ten largest clones take up roughly 4.5% of the sample.

Sequenced input: blood, either unsorted or a sorted T cell fraction (not recorded which). The chain is encoded by TRBV27 joined to TRBJ2-5, with 9 central nucleotides matching TRBD1. The TCR sequence derives from a male donor aged 5 to 29 with ankylosing spondylitis or in good health (not recorded which). Donor details come from another sample of the same person, matched by shared clones. The encoded CDR3 is CASSADRGWETQYF. The sequence in DNA is TGTGCCAGCAGTGCGGACAGGGGCTGGGAGACCCAGTACTTC.